A single sample is the source of the 28 T cell receptor beta chains below, sequenced in a study of patients and donors after allogeneic stem cell transplantation. TCRdb re-analysed the RT-PCR reads in MiXCR, keeping a single row per CDR3 protein. Of 10,000 to 13,000 distinct CDR3 sequences in the sample, less than 25% are singletons; the top ten hold roughly 49%. Specimen: blood, either unsorted or a sorted T cell fraction (not recorded which). The receptors shown here come from a human donor who was either an allogeneic HSCT recipient or a stem cell or donor lymphocyte infusion donor (not recorded which). It is not recorded whose cells these are; they may come from a transplant donor.

This clonotype was picked up many times. V usage is TRBV5-1 and J usage is TRBJ1-2; D may be TRBD1 (5 bases). The CDR3 consists of 15 residues. In germline, CDR1 is SGHRS, CDR2 YFSETQ. With 4 bases removed from V and 4 bases from J, the gap between germline ends came to 17 bases. The CDR3 loop reads CASSTHEIGAYGYTF. The CDR3 coding sequence is TGCGCCAGCAGCACCCACGAGATAGGGGCCTATGGCTACACCTTC.

The V call is TRBV5-5, the J call TRBJ2-1, with 11 nucleotides matching TRBD2. The trim removed 6 bases at V and 10 bases at J, leaving 3 bases unmatched. Germline CDR1 reads SGHKS; CDR2 reads YYEKEE (reference sequence). The CDR3 loop spans 12 amino acids. In nucleotides, the CDR3 is TGTGCCAGCAAGCTAGCGGGGGGAGAGCAGTTCTTC. Its protein product is CASKLAGGEQFF.

The sample holds many counts of this clonotype. The chain links TRBV15 to TRBJ1-2; 8 positions match TRBD1. The CDR3 runs 16 residues. V shed 0 bases and J 0 bases; nucleotides not matched to a gene: 3. Germline V CDR1 and CDR2: LNHNV, YYDKDF (reference sequence). The CDR3 sequence: CATSREGQGANYGYTF. The CDR3, as DNA: TGTGCCACCAGCAGAGAAGGACAGGGAGCTAACTATGGCTACACCTTC.

J is TRBJ2-7 and V is TRBV4-1; weak D call: TRBD1 (6 bases). The CDR3 loop spans 15 amino acids. V was shortened by 0 bases and J by 3 bases, with 12 bases between the two germline ends. Germline values: CDR1 MGHRA, CDR2 YSYEKL. The CDR3 coding sequence is TGCGCCAGCAGCCAAGATCGCGGCAGGGGCTACGAGCAGTACTTC. Protein sequence: CASSQDRGRGYEQYF.

In this sample, this clonotype turned up a few times. The chain employs TRBV19 and TRBJ1-1; 7 bases match TRBD1. In germline, CDR1 is LNHDA, CDR2 SQIVND (reference sequence). The CDR3 has 16 amino acids. The V segment lost 7 bases and the J segment 0 bases; nucleotides outside the gene matches: 11. The CDR3 loop reads CASNTPGQTMNTEAFF. The CDR3, as DNA: TGTGCCAGTAACACACCGGGACAGACCATGAACACTGAAGCTTTCTTT.

This clonotype was found a few times. The chain combines TRBV6-5 with TRBJ1-5, with 8 nucleotides matching TRBD1. Losses at the gene ends were 7 bases for V and 3 bases for J; bases not matched to a gene: 8. The germline V gene has CDR1 MNHEY and CDR2 SVGAGI. CDR3 size: 15 residues. CDR3 nucleotides: TGTGCCAGCAAGACAGGGGTCCAAACCAATCAGCCCCAGCATTTT. Translating gives CASKTGVQTNQPQHF.

This clonotype was counted ten times or more. This chain joins TRBV4-3 and TRBJ2-7; D is ambiguous. Trimming shortened V by 0 bases and J by 0 bases, and 12 bases separated the two germline ends. Per the germline V gene, CDR1 is LGHNA and CDR2 is YSLEER. CDR3 length equals 16 residues. CDR3 sequence (DNA): TGCGCCAGCAGCCAAGATTCGCAGGCCCTCTCCTACGAGCAGTACTTC. Translating gives CASSQDSQALSYEQYF.

This clonotype was counted only a few times. The chain employs TRBV3-1 and TRBJ1-3, with D unclear. Deletions cut 1 base from V and 3 bases from J, with 7 bases between. This CDR3 has 14 amino acids. Germline V gene lookup returns CDR1 LGHDT and CDR2 YNNKEL (reference sequence). Here the CDR3 DNA reads TGTGCCAGCAGCCAAGCAGAAGTTGGAAACACCATATATTTT. Translating gives CASSQAEVGNTIYF.

This chain links TRBV18 with TRBJ1-3; 7 nucleotides align to TRBD1. The germline V gene has CDR1 KGHSH and CDR2 LQKENI. V shed 4 bases and J 4 bases; nucleotides not matched to a gene: 7. CDR3 length: 15 amino acids. Written as DNA, the CDR3 is TGTGCCAGCTCACAGGGGGCCCAACCCGGAAACACCATATATTTT. Translated, it gives CASSQGAQPGNTIYF.

The V and J genes are TRBV6-2 or TRBV6-3 and TRBJ2-3; D call uncertain. The CDR3 length is 12 residues. CDR1 is MNHEY and CDR2 is SVGEGT in the germline V gene. Trimming left V 6 bases short and J 0 bases short, with 4 bases between. The CDR3 loop reads CASRTSTDTQYF. The CDR3 region has the DNA TGTGCCAGCAGGACTAGCACAGATACGCAGTATTTT.

The chain recombines TRBV12-3 or TRBV12-4 with TRBJ1-1, with D perhaps matching TRBD1 (6 bases). The CDR3 is 13 residues long. V was shortened by 6 bases and J by 4 bases, with 12 bases between the two germline ends. The DNA of the CDR3 is TGTGCCAGCAGCCTCGGGGGCCGCACTGAAGCTTTCTTT. It encodes CASSLGGRTEAFF.

This clonotype has just a few counts. This chain uses TRBV20-1 with TRBJ2-7; D may be TRBD1 or TRBD2 (5 bases each). V shed 5 bases and J shed 3 bases, with 14 bases lying between them. CDR1 and CDR2 (germline): DFQATT, SNEGSKA (reference sequence). The CDR3 runs 13 residues. The CDR3 coding sequence is TGCAGTGCTGGGGGTTTAAGTTTCTACGAGCAGTACTTC. This sequence encodes CSAGGLSFYEQYF.

Ten or more counts support this clonotype. V is TRBV7-6 and J is TRBJ2-7; D is undetermined. V gave up 5 bases and J gave up 6 bases, with 17 bases separating them. The CDR3 covers 14 residues. Looked up from germline, CDR1 is SGHVS and CDR2 is FNYEAQ. The CDR3 DNA reads as TGTGCCAGCAGCCCGACTTCGTTAATAGGCGAGCAGTACTTC. As protein: CASSPTSLIGEQYF.

Ten or more counts support this clonotype. V is TRBV12-3 or TRBV12-4 and J is TRBJ1-1; perhaps TRBD1 as D (5 bases). The CDR3 consists of 14 residues. Between the trimmed V and J ends, which lost 8 bases and 2 bases, there was a span of 15 bases. The chain's CDR3 is CASGGTGRNTEAFF. The DNA of the CDR3 is TGTGCCAGCGGGGGGACGGGTAGAAACACTGAAGCTTTCTTT.

A few counts support this clonotype. V and J are TRBV6-5 and TRBJ1-1; possible D gene TRBD1, 5 bases. This CDR3 is 15 amino acids long. With 2 bases removed from V and 6 bases from J, the gap between germline ends came to 16 bases. CDR1 is MNHEY and CDR2 is SVGAGI in the germline V gene. CDR3 nucleotides: TGTGCCAGCAGTTACAAAATGGACTTGGGGGCTGAAGCTTTCTTT. This sequence encodes CASSYKMDLGAEAFF.

V is TRBV10-3 and J is TRBJ2-7, with 10 bases matching TRBD1. The trim removed 5 bases at V and 3 bases at J, leaving 4 bases unmatched. The CDR3 sequence is 14 residues long. The germline gives CDR1 ENHRY, CDR2 SYGVKD. CDR3: CAISRQGAHYEQYF. The DNA for the CDR3 is TGTGCCATCAGTAGACAGGGGGCACACTACGAGCAGTACTTC.

This clonotype appeared many times. The chain carries TRBV12-3 or TRBV12-4 and TRBJ1-1, with D unclear. V lost 7 bases, J lost 1 base, and 10 bases lay in between. The CDR3 spans 13 residues. The DNA of the CDR3 is TGTGCCAGCAATTTTGGTGGGAACACTGAAGCTTTCTTT. Its translation: CASNFGGNTEAFF.

This clonotype turned up a few times. This chain uses TRBV5-1 with TRBJ2-1; either TRBD1 or TRBD2 may fit D (6 bases each). The length of the CDR3 is 15 residues. The germline V gene has CDR1 SGHRS and CDR2 YFSETQ. V lost 2 bases and J lost 6, with 15 bases in between. CDR3 sequence (DNA): TGCGCCAGCAGCTTTGAGGGGGGCGCAATCAATGAGCAGTTCTTC. Translating gives CASSFEGGAINEQFF.

This chain links TRBV6-2 or TRBV6-3 with TRBJ2-1; 13 positions match TRBD2. Losses at the gene ends were 5 bases for V and 6 bases for J; bases not matched to a gene: 4. Looked up from germline, CDR1 is MNHEY and CDR2 is SVGEGT. This CDR3 region has 15 residues. This CDR3 is CASSPGTSGANEQFF. In DNA, the CDR3 is TGTGCCAGCAGTCCGGGGACTAGCGGGGCCAATGAGCAGTTCTTC.

This clonotype occurred a few times. The rearrangement uses TRBV20-1 and TRBJ2-7; 9 positions agree with TRBD1. V was pared by 4 bases and J by 3 bases, with 10 bases of the junction left unmatched. The CDR3 contains 15 residues. Germline V gene sequence: CDR1 DFQATT, CDR2 SNEGSKA (reference sequence). The CDR3 sequence: CSAKQKQGAVYEQYF. The CDR3 region has the DNA TGCAGTGCTAAACAAAAACAGGGGGCGGTCTACGAGCAGTACTTC.

This clonotype was seen ten or more times. The V and J genes are TRBV4-1 and TRBJ2-3; weak D call: TRBD1 (6 bases). This CDR3 is 16 amino acids long. Germline CDR1 is MGHRA and CDR2 is YSYEKL. The V end was cut by 3 bases, the J end by 5 bases, with 18 bases between. The CDR3 sequence: CASSHSGQGQGDTQYF. CDR3 bases: TGCGCCAGCAGCCATTCCGGCCAGGGGCAAGGAGATACGCAGTATTTT.

The sample holds a few counts of this clonotype. The V gene is TRBV12-3 or TRBV12-4, the J gene TRBJ1-2; 10 bases agree with TRBD1. After removal of 6 bases from V and 2 bases from J, the junction contained 3 bases not matched to a gene. The CDR3 spans 14 residues. The CDR3 sequence: CASSLGQGNYGYTF. CDR3 nucleotides: TGTGCCAGCAGCCTGGGACAGGGGAACTATGGCTACACCTTC.

This chain joins TRBV30 and TRBJ1-5; maybe TRBD1 (5 bases). CDR3 size: 14 residues. V was cut by 0 bases and J by 7 bases, with 13 bases left in between. The germline gives CDR1 GTSNPN, CDR2 SVGIG (reference sequence). CDR3 nucleotide sequence: TGTGCCTGGAGTGTAAGGGGTCCGGGACAGCCCCAGCATTTT. Translation gives CAWSVRGPGQPQHF.

This chain uses TRBV19 with TRBJ2-4; D may correspond to TRBD1 or TRBD2 (5 bases each). V was clipped by 3 bases and J by 6 bases, with 12 bases between them. CDR1 and CDR2 from the germline V gene are LNHDA and SQIVND (reference sequence). The CDR3 is 14 residues long. CDR3 in amino acids: CASSIARDGNIQYF. CDR3 sequence (DNA): TGTGCCAGTAGTATCGCCAGGGACGGAAACATTCAGTACTTC.

This clonotype was counted a single time. This CDR3 is CASSPGVQETQYF. CDR3 sequence (DNA): TGTGCCAGCTCCCCGGGGGTCCAAGAGACCCAGTACTTC. The V and J genes are TRBV18 and TRBJ2-5; maybe TRBD2 (6 bases). The CDR3 length is 13 residues. Trimming took off 6 bases at V and 1 base at J, with 9 bases between the two ends. Germline V gene lookup returns CDR1 KGHSH and CDR2 LQKENI. Full variable domain (missing parts from reference TRBV18 and TRBJ2-5): NAGVMQNPRHLVRRRGQEARLRCSPMKGHSHVYWYRQLPEEGLKFMVYLQKENIIDESGMPKERFSAEFPKEGPSILRIQQVVRGDSAAYFCASSPGVQETQYFGPGTRLLVL.

The gene calls are TRBV20-1 and TRBJ2-1, with 11 nucleotides matching TRBD1. The V segment lost 1 base and the J segment 4 bases; nucleotides outside the gene matches: 6. CDR3 length: 16 residues. CDR1 DFQATT and CDR2 SNEGSKA come from the germline V gene (reference sequence). The CDR3 DNA reads TGCAGTGCTAGAGTCCCCGGGACAGGGGGATACAATGAGCAGTTCTTC. It is translated as CSARVPGTGGYNEQFF.

This clonotype ranks as medium-sized. The CDR3 DNA is TGCGCCAGCAGCTTCCGCGGAGACGCCTACGAGCAGTACTTC. Translated: CASSFRGDAYEQYF. V and J are TRBV5-1 and TRBJ2-7, with no clear D. CDR3 length: 14 amino acids. Germline CDR1 reads SGHRS; CDR2 reads YFSETQ. V lost 2 bases and J lost 2, with 11 bases in between.

The chain carries TRBV5-1 and TRBJ2-2, with D perhaps TRBD1 (6 bases). Trimming took 4 bases from V and 6 from J, leaving 13 bases between them. Looked up from germline, CDR1 is SGHRS and CDR2 is YFSETQ. The CDR3 length is 14 residues. For the CDR3, the DNA is TGCGCCAGCAGCCAGACGACAGGATCCGGGGAGCTGTTTTTT. Its translation: CASSQTTGSGELFF. Full variable domain (outside the CDR3, taken from reference TRBV5-1 and TRBJ2-2): KAGVTQTPRYLIKTRGQQVTLSCSPISGHRSVSWYQQTPGQGLQFLFEYFSETQRNKGNFPGRFSGRQFSNSRSEMNVSTLELGDSALYLCASSQTTGSGELFFGEGSRLTVL.